What follows is one T cell receptor beta chain and its context. Its antigen is undetermined. This sample is drawn from a study of cytomegalovirus exposure and HLA in healthy donors. The PCR contained 60 Vbeta and 13 Jbeta primers. Repertoires were generated with immunoSEQ multiplex PCR, while TCRdb's copy carries only in-frame clones and drops some. The sample comprises roughly 160,000 clones, approximately 90% of which are singletons, and around 0.85% rests with the top ten. V lost 7 bases to trimming and J lost 1 base, with 14 bases between them. The CDR3 loop spans 15 amino acids. Germline V gene sequence: CDR1 SNHLY, CDR2 FYNNEI. Study-level findings and limits: As was reported, the classifier diagnosed cytomegalovirus status with high specificity and sensitivity. Data from an earlier analysis indicated that most TCR beta V segments were productive either about 87% or about 30% of the time. Reports indicate that TCR beta sequences accurately predicted the HLA-A and HLA-B alleles of most subjects.

The chain couples TRBV2 to TRBJ1-5; D ambiguous. The specimen sequenced was PBMCs. This receptor was taken from a woman aged 25 to 39 in good health and CMV-seronegative. CDR3 amino acids: CASNPGLGSNQPQHF. The DNA for the CDR3 is TGTGCCAGCAACCCCGGCCTCGGGAGCAATCAGCCCCAGCATTTT.